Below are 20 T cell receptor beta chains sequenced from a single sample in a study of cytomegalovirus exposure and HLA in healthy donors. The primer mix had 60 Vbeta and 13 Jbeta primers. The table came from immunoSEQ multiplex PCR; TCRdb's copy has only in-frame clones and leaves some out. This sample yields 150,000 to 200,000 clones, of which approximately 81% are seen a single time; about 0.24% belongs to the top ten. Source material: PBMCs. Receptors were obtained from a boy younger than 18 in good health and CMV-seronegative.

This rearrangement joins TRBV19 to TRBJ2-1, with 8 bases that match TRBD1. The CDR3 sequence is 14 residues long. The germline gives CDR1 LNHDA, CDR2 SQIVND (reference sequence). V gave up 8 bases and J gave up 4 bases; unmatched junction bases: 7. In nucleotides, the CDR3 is TGTGCCAGTCGAACAGGGGGATTATACAATGAGCAGTTCTTC. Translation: CASRTGGLYNEQFF.

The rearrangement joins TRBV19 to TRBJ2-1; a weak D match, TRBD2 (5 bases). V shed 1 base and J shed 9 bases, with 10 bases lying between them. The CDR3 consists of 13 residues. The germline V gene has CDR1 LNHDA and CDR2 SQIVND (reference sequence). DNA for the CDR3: TGTGCCAGTAGTATAGCCCCCGGGATTGAGCAGTTCTTC. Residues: CASSIAPGIEQFF.

The CDR3, as DNA: TGTGCCAGTAGTATCGGGTGGCTAGCGGGCTCTGGGGCCAACGTCCTGACTTTC. Translating gives CASSIGWLAGSGANVLTF. This chain links TRBV19 with TRBJ2-6; TRBD2 matches 8 bases. The germline CDR1 and CDR2 sequences are LNHDA and SQIVND (reference sequence). Unmatched junction bases numbered 7, after V lost 3 bases and J lost 0 bases. The CDR3 runs to 18 residues.

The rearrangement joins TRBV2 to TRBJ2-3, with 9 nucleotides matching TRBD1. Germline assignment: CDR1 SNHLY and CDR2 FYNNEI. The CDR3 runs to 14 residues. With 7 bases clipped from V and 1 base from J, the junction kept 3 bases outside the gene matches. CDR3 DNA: TGTGCCAGCATTGGGACAGGGCGCACAGATACGCAGTATTTT. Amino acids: CASIGTGRTDTQYF.

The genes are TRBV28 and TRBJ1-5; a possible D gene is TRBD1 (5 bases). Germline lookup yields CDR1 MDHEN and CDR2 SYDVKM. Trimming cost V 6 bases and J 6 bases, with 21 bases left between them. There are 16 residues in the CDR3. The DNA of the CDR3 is TGTGCCAGCAGCGGGGGGGAATTTGGTGACGGTCAGCCCCAGCATTTT. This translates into CASSGGEFGDGQPQHF.

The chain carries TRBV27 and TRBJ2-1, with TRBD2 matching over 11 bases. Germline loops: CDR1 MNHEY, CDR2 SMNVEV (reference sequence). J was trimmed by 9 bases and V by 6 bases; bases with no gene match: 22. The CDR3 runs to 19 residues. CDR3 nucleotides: TGTGCCAGCAGGGGTAGCGGGAGGGCCTCTTTCTTATACGACACTGAGCAGTTCTTC. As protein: CASRGSGRASFLYDTEQFF.

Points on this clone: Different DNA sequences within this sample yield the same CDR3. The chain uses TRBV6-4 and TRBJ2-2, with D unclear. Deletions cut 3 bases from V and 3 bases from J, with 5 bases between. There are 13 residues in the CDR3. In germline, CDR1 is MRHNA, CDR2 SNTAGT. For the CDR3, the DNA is TGTGCCAGCAGTGAACGGGACACCGGGGAGCTGTTTTTT. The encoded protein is CASSERDTGELFF.

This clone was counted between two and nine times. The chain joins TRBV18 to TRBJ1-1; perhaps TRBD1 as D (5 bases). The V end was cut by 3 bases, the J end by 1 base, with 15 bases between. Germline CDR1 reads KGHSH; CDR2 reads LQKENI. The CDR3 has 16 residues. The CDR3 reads CASSPIARGENTEAFF. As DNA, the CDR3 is TGTGCCAGCTCACCTATAGCAAGGGGTGAGAACACTGAAGCTTTCTTT.

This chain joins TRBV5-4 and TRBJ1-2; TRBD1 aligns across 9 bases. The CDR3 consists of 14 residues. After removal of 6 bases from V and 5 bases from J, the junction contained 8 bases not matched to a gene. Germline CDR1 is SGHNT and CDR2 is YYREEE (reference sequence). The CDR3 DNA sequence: TGTGCCAGCACAACACAGGGGGCGGGGTATGGCTACACCTTC. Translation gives CASTTQGAGYGYTF.

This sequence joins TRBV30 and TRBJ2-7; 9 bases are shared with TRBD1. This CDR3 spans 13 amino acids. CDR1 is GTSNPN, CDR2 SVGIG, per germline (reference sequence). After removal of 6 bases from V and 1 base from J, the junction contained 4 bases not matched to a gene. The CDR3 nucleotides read TGTGCCTGTCATGGACAGGGGTCCTACGAGCAGTACTTC. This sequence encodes CACHGQGSYEQYF.

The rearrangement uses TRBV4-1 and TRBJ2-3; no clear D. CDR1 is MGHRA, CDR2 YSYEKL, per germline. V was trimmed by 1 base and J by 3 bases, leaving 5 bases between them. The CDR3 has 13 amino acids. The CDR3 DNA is TGCGCCAGCAGCCAAGTCAGAACAGATACGCAGTATTTT. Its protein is CASSQVRTDTQYF.

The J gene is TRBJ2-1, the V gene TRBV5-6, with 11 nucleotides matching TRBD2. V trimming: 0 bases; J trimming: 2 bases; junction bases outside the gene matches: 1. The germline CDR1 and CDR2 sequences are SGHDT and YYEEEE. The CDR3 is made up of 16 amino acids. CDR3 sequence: CASSLASGGPYNEQFF. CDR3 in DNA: TGTGCCAGCAGCTTGGCTAGCGGGGGGCCCTACAATGAGCAGTTCTTC.

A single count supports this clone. This CDR3 is CASFSPGQGYEKLFF. The CDR3 bases are TGTGCCAGTTTTTCCCCGGGACAGGGATATGAAAAACTGTTTTTT. V and J are TRBV19 and TRBJ1-4, with TRBD1 matching over 9 bases. V was clipped by 8 bases and J by 6 bases; unmatched bases: 10. This CDR3 region has 15 residues. Germline values: CDR1 LNHDA, CDR2 SQIVND (reference sequence).

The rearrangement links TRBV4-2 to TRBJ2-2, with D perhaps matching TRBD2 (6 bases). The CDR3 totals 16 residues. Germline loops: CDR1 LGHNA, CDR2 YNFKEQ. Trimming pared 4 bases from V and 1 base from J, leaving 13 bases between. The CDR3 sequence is CASSPYSGVNTGELFF. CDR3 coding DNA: TGTGCCAGCAGCCCCTATAGCGGAGTGAACACCGGGGAGCTGTTTTTT.

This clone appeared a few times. Here the CDR3 DNA reads TGCAGCGTTGAGGGGACTAGCGGATTGTCCTACAATGAGCAGTTCTTC. Protein: CSVEGTSGLSYNEQFF. The chain has TRBV29-1 and TRBJ2-1, with 11 bases lining up with TRBD2. The V and J ends lost 3 bases and 1 base, in that order; junction bases with no gene match: 5. This CDR3 comprises 16 residues. The V gene's germline CDR1 is SQVTM and CDR2 ANQGSEA.

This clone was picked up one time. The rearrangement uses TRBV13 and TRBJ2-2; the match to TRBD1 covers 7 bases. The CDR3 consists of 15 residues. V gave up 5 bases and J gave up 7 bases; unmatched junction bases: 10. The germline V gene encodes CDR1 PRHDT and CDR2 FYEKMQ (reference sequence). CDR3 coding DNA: TGTGCCAGCAGCAGCCCAACAGGGGAGAACGGGGAGCTGTTTTTT. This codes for CASSSPTGENGELFF.

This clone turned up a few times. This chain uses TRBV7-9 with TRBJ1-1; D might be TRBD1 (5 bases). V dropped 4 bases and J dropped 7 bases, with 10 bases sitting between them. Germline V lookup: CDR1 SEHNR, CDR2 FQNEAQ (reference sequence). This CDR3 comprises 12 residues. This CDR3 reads CASSWTLDEAFF. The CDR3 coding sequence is TGTGCCAGCAGCTGGACATTAGATGAAGCTTTCTTT.

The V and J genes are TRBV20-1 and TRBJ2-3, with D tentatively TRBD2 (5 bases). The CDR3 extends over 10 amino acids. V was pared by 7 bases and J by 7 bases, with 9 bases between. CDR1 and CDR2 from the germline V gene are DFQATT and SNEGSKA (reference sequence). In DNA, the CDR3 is TGCAGTGTGCCGGGGTATACGCAGTATTTT. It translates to CSVPGYTQYF.

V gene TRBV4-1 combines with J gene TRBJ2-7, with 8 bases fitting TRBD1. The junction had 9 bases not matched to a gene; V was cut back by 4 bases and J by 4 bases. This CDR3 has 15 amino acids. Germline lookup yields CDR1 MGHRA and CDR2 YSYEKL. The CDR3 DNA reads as TGCGCCAGCAGCCCTAGGACAGGGAATTGGTACGAGCAGTACTTC. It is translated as CASSPRTGNWYEQYF.

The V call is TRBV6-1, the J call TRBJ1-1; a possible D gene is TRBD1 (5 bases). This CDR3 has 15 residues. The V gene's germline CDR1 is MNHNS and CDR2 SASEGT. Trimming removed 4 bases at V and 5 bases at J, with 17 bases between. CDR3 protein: CASSVKGAQMTEAFF. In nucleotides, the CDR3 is TGTGCCAGCAGTGTGAAAGGGGCGCAAATGACTGAAGCTTTCTTT.